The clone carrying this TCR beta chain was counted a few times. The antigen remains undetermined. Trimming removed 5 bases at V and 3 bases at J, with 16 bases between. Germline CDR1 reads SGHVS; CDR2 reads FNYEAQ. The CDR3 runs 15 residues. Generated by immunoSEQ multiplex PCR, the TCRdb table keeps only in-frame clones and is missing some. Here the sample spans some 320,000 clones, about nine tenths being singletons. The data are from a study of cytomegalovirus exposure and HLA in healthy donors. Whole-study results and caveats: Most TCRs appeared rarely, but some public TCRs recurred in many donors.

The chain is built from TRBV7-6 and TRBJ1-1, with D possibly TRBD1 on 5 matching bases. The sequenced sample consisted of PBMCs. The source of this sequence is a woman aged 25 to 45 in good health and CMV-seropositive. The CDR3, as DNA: TGTGCCAGCAGCCTACTGGGGGACCCGGACACTGAAGCTTTCTTT. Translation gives CASSLLGDPDTEAFF.